This TCR beta chain was retrieved from a study of CD8 T cells in ankylosing spondylitis. General study findings and limits: Some of the motif variants had earlier been found in reactive arthritis patients' fluid and blood. The clones that were linked to disease were reported to be significantly enriched in matched synovial fluid samples from ankylosing spondylitis patients. Blood from ankylosing spondylitis patients appeared to carry a characteristic roughly 8-variant TCR beta motif.

This clonotype was counted only a few times. The antigen is undetermined. At one end the junction does not follow the germline gene, possibly because of a read error. Quantitative molecular-barcoded 5'-RACE generated the TCR beta libraries. One entry per CDR3 protein results from TCRdb running MiXCR on the 5' RACE reads. Of a few hundred thousand distinct CDR3 sequences listed, 20% to 25% were seen once; the top ten hold approximately 15%. The CDR3 spans 14 residues. Germline V gene lookup returns CDR1 SGHVS and CDR2 FNYEAQ. The specimen was blood, either unsorted or a sorted T cell fraction (not recorded which). The clonotype comes from a male donor with ankylosing spondylitis. The gene calls are TRBV7-6 and TRBJ2-7; 10 nucleotides align to TRBD2. In DNA form, the CDR3 reads TGTGCCAGCACCTTAGCGGGAGGCCCCTACGAGCAGTACTTC. The encoded protein is CASTLAGGPYEQYF. The entire variable domain, with the rest obtained from reference TRBV7-6 and TRBJ2-7, is as follows: GAGVSQSPRYKVTKRGQDVALRCDPISGHVSLYWYRQALGQGPEFLTYFNYEAQQDKSGLPNDRFSAERPEGSISTLTIQRTEQRDSAMYRCASTLAGGPYEQYFGPGTRLTVT.